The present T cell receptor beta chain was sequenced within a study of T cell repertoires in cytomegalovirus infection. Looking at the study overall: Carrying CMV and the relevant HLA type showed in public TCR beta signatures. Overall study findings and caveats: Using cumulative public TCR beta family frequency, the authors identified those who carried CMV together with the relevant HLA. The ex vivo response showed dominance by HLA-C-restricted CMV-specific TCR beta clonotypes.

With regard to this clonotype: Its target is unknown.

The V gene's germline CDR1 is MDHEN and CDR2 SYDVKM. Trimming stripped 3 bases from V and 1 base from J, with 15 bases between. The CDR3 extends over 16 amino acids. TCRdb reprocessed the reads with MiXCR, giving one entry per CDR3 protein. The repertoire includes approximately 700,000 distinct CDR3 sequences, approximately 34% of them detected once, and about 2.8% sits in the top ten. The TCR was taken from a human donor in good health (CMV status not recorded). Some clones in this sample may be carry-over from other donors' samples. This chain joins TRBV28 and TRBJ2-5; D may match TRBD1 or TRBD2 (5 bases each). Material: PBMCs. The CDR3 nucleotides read TGTGCCAGCAGTTTGGGTGGTGAGGGGTCCCAAGAGACCCAGTACTTC. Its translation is CASSLGGEGSQETQYF.